The entry below gives a single TCR beta chain sequence along with its context. This sample is drawn from a study of CD8 T cells in Susac syndrome. The overall study: Patients with Susac syndrome were therapy-naive, on corticosteroids, or on intravenous immunoglobulin alone at the time that blood was drawn.

Sequencing of TCR beta covered CD8+ and CD4+ T cells obtained from blood. The patients with Susac syndrome satisfied recently defined diagnostic criteria for either definite or probable disease. Reverse transcription used about 0.5 to 1 ug RNA and random hexamers. TCR beta CDR3 was amplified by immunoSEQ covering 54 Vbeta and 13 Jbeta. MiXCR was run by TCRdb on the immunoSEQ multiplex PCR reads, yielding one entry per CDR3 protein. There are approximately 210,000 distinct CDR3 sequences in the sample; roughly 93% occur only once, and 0.15% to 0.2% lies in the top ten. Sequenced input: CD4+ T cells from PBMCs. This clonotype was sampled from a human donor with Susac syndrome.

The CDR3 nucleotides are TGTGCCAGCAGTTACTCGAGTCTTCCTCCCCCGAATGAGCAGTTCTTC. Translating gives CASSYSSLPPPNEQFF. The rearrangement links TRBV6-6 to TRBJ2-1; no firm D call. This CDR3 contains 16 residues. In germline, CDR1 is MNHNY, CDR2 SVGAGI (reference sequence). V was pared by 0 bases and J by 7 bases, with 16 bases between.